The 22 T cell receptor beta chains reported below all come from one sample, sequenced in a study of control samples from healthy donors and cancer patients. TCRdb keeps only in-frame clones here, not all; method: immunoSEQ multiplex PCR. The sample has 90,000 to 110,000 clones; 90% are singletons. Sequences were obtained from blood. The source is a human donor in good health. The donor label of this sample is uncertain.

This clone came up once. V gene TRBV19 combines with J gene TRBJ2-2; D is uncertain. Trimming cost V 7 bases and J 2 bases, with 2 bases left between them. This CDR3 is 11 amino acids long. CDR1 is LNHDA, CDR2 SQIVND, per germline (reference sequence). CDR3 nucleotides: TGTGCCAGTAAAAACACCGGGGAGCTGTTTTTT. The encoded protein is CASKNTGELFF.

The gene calls are TRBV7-2 and TRBJ2-1; TRBD2 is a possible D gene (7 bases). CDR1 and CDR2 from the germline V gene are SGHTA and FQGNSA. The CDR3 loop spans 16 amino acids. Trimming stripped 7 bases from V and 5 bases from J, with 21 bases between. CDR3: CASNSRRRGLHNEQFF. DNA for the CDR3: TGTGCCAGCAACTCTCGACGGCGGGGGCTCCACAATGAGCAGTTCTTC. Based on the CDR3 plus reference TRBV7-2 and TRBJ2-1, the full variable domain is GAGVSQSPSNKVTEKGKDVELRCDPISGHTALYWYRQSLGQGLEFLIYFQGNSAPDKSGLPSDRFSAERTGGSVSTLTIQRTQQEDSAVYLCASNSRRRGLHNEQFFGPGTRLTVL.

The chain is built from TRBV24-1 and TRBJ1-1; D may be TRBD1 (6 bases). V was trimmed by 7 bases and J by 4 bases, leaving 18 bases between them. From germline, CDR1 is KGHDR and CDR2 SFDVKD. This CDR3 comprises 15 residues. CDR3 in amino acids: CATRPTRGSVTEAFF. DNA for the CDR3: TGTGCCACCAGGCCGACCAGGGGTTCGGTCACTGAAGCTTTCTTT.

V and J are TRBV18 and TRBJ1-1; a weak D match, TRBD1 (6 bases). Germline values: CDR1 KGHSH, CDR2 LQKENI. V shed 1 base and J shed 6 bases, with 15 bases lying between them. The CDR3 contains 15 residues. CDR3 loop: CASSPLGGSGSEAFF. CDR3 nucleotides: TGTGCCAGCTCACCACTGGGGGGCAGCGGGTCTGAAGCTTTCTTT. The complete variable domain, with remaining parts taken from reference TRBV18 and TRBJ1-1, reads NAGVMQNPRHLVRRRGQEARLRCSPMKGHSHVYWYRQLPEEGLKFMVYLQKENIIDESGMPKERFSAEFPKEGPSILRIQQVVRGDSAAYFCASSPLGGSGSEAFFGQGTRLTVV.

V and J are TRBV30 and TRBJ1-3, with a possible D match to TRBD1 (6 bases). The CDR3 extends over 14 amino acids. The germline V and J ends were trimmed by 2 bases and 4 bases, with 12 bases remaining between them. Germline V gives CDR1 GTSNPN, CDR2 SVGIG (reference sequence). The CDR3 DNA is TGTGCCTGGAGTTCTCCGACAGGAGGAAACACCATATATTTT. Its translation: CAWSSPTGGNTIYF.

The chain carries TRBV7-9 and TRBJ1-5; D might be TRBD1 (6 bases). This CDR3 has 17 residues. Per germline, CDR1 SEHNR and CDR2 FQNEAQ (reference sequence). Trimming took off 6 bases at V and 3 bases at J, with 21 bases between the two ends. The CDR3 DNA sequence: TGTGCCAGCAGTTCAGAACCCGACAGGCGAGACAATCAGCCCCAGCATTTT. Translated: CASSSEPDRRDNQPQHF. Using reference TRBV7-9 and TRBJ1-5 for the parts outside the CDR3, the full variable domain is DTGVSQNPRHKITKRGQNVTFRCDPISEHNRLYWYRQTLGQGPEFLTYFQNEAQLEKSRLLSDRFSAERPKGSFSTLEIQRTEQGDSAMYLCASSSEPDRRDNQPQHFGDGTRLSIL.

V is TRBV7-2 and J is TRBJ2-5; 9 nucleotides agree with TRBD1. Looked up from germline, CDR1 is SGHTA and CDR2 is FQGNSA. V dropped 0 bases and J dropped 5; count of bases not matched to a gene: 7. The CDR3 extends over 16 amino acids. CDR3 in amino acids: CASSLAGTGTGETQYF. The CDR3 DNA is TGTGCCAGCAGCTTAGCGGGGACAGGGACTGGTGAGACCCAGTACTTC.

The chain recombines TRBV24-1 with TRBJ2-3, with no clear D. This CDR3 region has 14 residues. Trimming cost V 4 bases and J 4 bases, with 11 bases left between them. From germline, CDR1 is KGHDR and CDR2 SFDVKD. The CDR3: CATSDPTVSDTQYF. The CDR3 DNA sequence: TGTGCCACCAGTGACCCAACTGTATCAGATACGCAGTATTTT.

The CDR3 protein is CASSSGRESYEQYF. The CDR3 DNA follows: TGTGCCAGCAGCTCCGGACGGGAATCCTACGAGCAGTACTTC. This chain connects TRBV6-5 to TRBJ2-7, with TRBD2 as a possible D gene (5 bases). CDR3 size: 14 residues. From germline, CDR1 is MNHEY and CDR2 SVGAGI. The germline V and J ends were trimmed by 6 bases and 1 base, with 13 bases remaining between them.

The chain recombines TRBV18 with TRBJ2-7, with D tentatively TRBD2 (5 bases). This CDR3 has 14 amino acids. Between the trimmed V and J ends, which lost 2 bases and 3 bases, there was a span of 11 bases. Germline V gene sequence: CDR1 KGHSH, CDR2 LQKENI. CDR3: CASSPDLAYYEQYF. The CDR3 region has the DNA TGTGCCAGCTCACCAGATCTAGCTTACTACGAGCAGTACTTC.

The chain couples TRBV30 to TRBJ1-2; the D gene is possibly TRBD1 (6 bases). There are 12 residues in the CDR3. Germline CDR1 reads GTSNPN; CDR2 reads SVGIG (reference sequence). V lost 1 base to trimming and J lost 7 bases, with 10 bases between them. The CDR3 reads CAWSEGVRGYTF. The CDR3 nucleotides read TGTGCCTGGAGTGAGGGGGTTCGTGGCTACACCTTC.

This CDR3 reads CASSPGTGNDLHYGYTF. Here the CDR3 DNA reads TGTGCCAGCAGCCCCGGGACAGGGAATGACTTACACTATGGCTACACCTTC. This chain connects TRBV7-9 to TRBJ1-2, with 9 bases lining up with TRBD1. The CDR3 consists of 17 residues. With 5 bases clipped from V and 3 bases from J, the junction kept 13 bases outside the gene matches. The germline gives CDR1 SEHNR, CDR2 FQNEAQ (reference sequence).

DNA of the CDR3: TGTGCCAGCAGCTTGATGTCAACCTTAGGAGGCTACACCTTC. It codes for CASSLMSTLGGYTF. V is TRBV5-4 and J is TRBJ1-2; unclear D gene. Per germline, CDR1 SGHNT and CDR2 YYREEE (reference sequence). Trimming left V 1 base short and J 8 bases short, with 15 bases between. The CDR3 sequence is 14 residues long.

The chain recombines TRBV5-4 with TRBJ2-3, with 9 bases identical to TRBD2. Germline trimming cut 4 bases from V and 0 bases from J; bases unmatched to any gene: 9. Germline assignment: CDR1 SGHNT and CDR2 YYREEE (reference sequence). The CDR3 totals 17 residues. CDR3 protein: CASSPKAGGSSTDTQYF. The CDR3, as DNA: TGTGCCAGCAGCCCCAAAGCGGGGGGCTCAAGCACAGATACGCAGTATTTT. Combining the CDR3 with reference TRBV5-4 and TRBJ2-3 gives the whole variable domain ETGVTQSPTHLIKTRGQQVTLRCSSQSGHNTVSWYQQALGQGPQFIFQYYREEENGRGNFPPRFSGLQFPNYSSELNVNALELDDSALYLCASSPKAGGSSTDTQYFGPGTRLTVL.

The CDR3 loop reads CASSTGRMAEAFF. The CDR3 DNA sequence: TGTGCCAGTAGTACTGGAAGGATGGCTGAAGCTTTCTTT. The chain is built from TRBV19 and TRBJ1-1; D is undetermined. V was cut by 4 bases and J by 6 bases, with 12 bases left in between. The CDR3 has 13 amino acids. Germline-derived CDR1 and CDR2 are LNHDA and SQIVND (reference sequence).

The V gene is TRBV4-2, the J gene TRBJ1-3; possible D gene TRBD1, 5 bases. This CDR3 has 15 residues. Germline CDR1 is LGHNA and CDR2 is YNFKEQ. The ends were cut back, 4 bases at V and 0 bases at J, with 10 bases in the middle. CDR3 coding DNA: TGTGCCAGCAGCCCCTGGGGGGACTCTGGAAACACCATATATTTT. It translates to CASSPWGDSGNTIYF.

This clone was observed a single time. The chain employs TRBV4-3 and TRBJ2-5; no definite D call. This CDR3 contains 13 residues. Germline CDR1 and CDR2: LGHNA and YSLEER. Trimming stripped 0 bases from V and 5 bases from J, with 7 bases between. This CDR3 reads CASSQDTLETQYF. The CDR3 DNA follows: TGCGCCAGCAGCCAAGACACTCTGGAGACCCAGTACTTC.

This clone was seen just once. The genes are TRBV7-7 and TRBJ2-2, with D perhaps given as TRBD1 or TRBD2 (5 bases each). Germline CDR1 SSHAT, CDR2 FNYEAQ (reference sequence). V lost 5 bases to trimming and J lost 4 bases, with 17 bases between them. The CDR3 runs to 16 residues. The CDR3 nucleotides are TGTGCCAGCAGCCCCGAGGTCCGGGGCGGCACCGGGGAGCTGTTTTTT. It encodes CASSPEVRGGTGELFF.

The CDR3 sequence is CASSQTSGGGTDTQYF. The CDR3 DNA reads TGTGCCAGCAGCCAGACTAGCGGGGGGGGCACAGATACGCAGTATTTT. This chain links TRBV7-2 with TRBJ2-3; 14 bases fit TRBD2. Trimming at V came to 5 bases and at J to 1 base, leaving 2 bases not matched to a gene. The CDR3 sequence is 16 residues long. Germline CDR1 SGHTA, CDR2 FQGNSA.

V usage is TRBV6-1 and J usage is TRBJ1-2; a possible D gene is TRBD1 (6 bases). The germline V and J ends were trimmed by 2 bases and 6 bases, with 13 bases remaining between them. The CDR3 length is 14 residues. CDR1 and CDR2 from the germline V gene are MNHNS and SASEGT. The CDR3 sequence: CASSELGGLNGYTF. Here the CDR3 DNA reads TGTGCCAGCAGTGAATTGGGGGGCTTGAATGGCTACACCTTC.

The V gene is TRBV5-1, the J gene TRBJ2-1, with D possibly being TRBD2 (6 bases). The CDR3 runs to 16 residues. The V gene lost 3 bases and the J gene lost 0 bases, with 13 bases spanning the gap. Germline loops: CDR1 SGHRS, CDR2 YFSETQ. The CDR3 DNA sequence: TGCGCCAGCAGCTCGGGACTCCTAAGCTCCTACAATGAGCAGTTCTTC. This sequence encodes CASSSGLLSSYNEQFF.

The chain's CDR3 is CASSPLTGGLYTEAFF. DNA for the CDR3: TGTGCCAGCTCACCACTGACAGGGGGCTTATACACTGAAGCTTTCTTT. This rearrangement joins TRBV18 to TRBJ1-1, with 10 positions matching TRBD1. Germline values: CDR1 KGHSH, CDR2 LQKENI. V shed 1 base, J shed 3 bases, and the junction held 5 bases outside the gene matches. This CDR3 contains 16 residues.